The 13 T cell receptor beta chains below all came from one sample that was sequenced in a study of Ad26.COV2.S vaccination and SARS-CoV-2 variants. TCRdb keeps only in-frame clones here, not all; method: immunoSEQ multiplex PCR. The sample lists hundreds of thousands of clones, roughly nine tenths occurring once. Treatment given: some 20 received Ad26.COV2.S at low or high dose, single or two shots; about five received placebo; per-sample allocation not given. It was on day 63 after the first vaccine or placebo injection that samples were taken. This specimen consisted of peripheral blood, obtained in a trial of Ad26.COV2.S vaccine versus placebo. The receptors come from a person aged 18-65 years who received the Ad26.COV2.S COVID-19 vaccine or a placebo.

The chain has TRBV5-4 and TRBJ2-7; D may be TRBD1 (5 bases). CDR3 length: 13 amino acids. V was pared by 3 bases and J by 2 bases, with 9 bases between. Germline lookup yields CDR1 SGHNT and CDR2 YYREEE (reference sequence). CDR3 sequence (DNA): TGTGCCAGCAGCTCCAGGGTCCCCTACGAGCAGTACTTC. Encoded protein: CASSSRVPYEQYF.

CDR3 amino acids: CATSDSDRGFGELFF. CDR3 nucleotides: TGTGCCACCAGTGATTCCGACAGGGGGTTTGGGGAGCTGTTTTTT. The chain is built from TRBV24-1 and TRBJ2-2; 9 bases agree with TRBD1. V lost 2 bases, J lost 8 bases, and 5 bases stayed unmatched. The germline CDR1 and CDR2 sequences are KGHDR and SFDVKD. CDR3 size: 15 residues.

This chain uses TRBV19 with TRBJ1-3; D might be TRBD1 (6 bases). The CDR3 runs to 15 residues. Trimming shortened V by 4 bases and J by 9 bases, and 19 bases separated the two germline ends. Germline lookup yields CDR1 LNHDA and CDR2 SQIVND (reference sequence). The CDR3 nucleotides read TGTGCCAGTAGTACAGGAAACCAGGGGAGCGGCACCATATATTTT. It translates to CASSTGNQGSGTIYF.

This clone was seen once. The rearrangement uses TRBV3-1 (or the pseudogene TRBV3-2) and TRBJ2-7; D unclear. CDR1 is LGHDT and CDR2 is YNNKEL in the germline V gene (reference sequence). V lost 0 bases and J lost 2, with 8 bases in between. This CDR3 has 14 amino acids. CDR3 bases: TGTGCCAGCAGCCAAGATCCGGGTACCTACGAGCAGTACTTC. Protein sequence: CASSQDPGTYEQYF.

The genes are TRBV30 and TRBJ2-1; a possible D gene is TRBD2 (5 bases). Per the germline V gene, CDR1 is GTSNPN and CDR2 is SVGIG (reference sequence). The CDR3 contains 17 residues. V lost 2 bases, J lost 0 bases, and 17 bases lay in between. As DNA, the CDR3 is TGTGCCTGGAGTAGGTTTGGACTGTCGAGCTCCTACAATGAGCAGTTCTTC. Amino acids: CAWSRFGLSSSYNEQFF.

V is TRBV2 and J is TRBJ2-3; 7 bases are shared with TRBD2. Trimming removed 5 bases from V and 2 bases from J; junction bases left unmatched: 7. From germline, CDR1 is SNHLY and CDR2 FYNNEI. The CDR3 sequence is 15 residues long. The CDR3 loop reads CASSSRSGTTDTQYF. For the CDR3, the DNA is TGTGCCAGCAGTAGTAGGAGCGGGACCACAGATACGCAGTATTTT.

The V gene is TRBV7-3, the J gene TRBJ2-5, with D tentatively TRBD1 (7 bases). The CDR3 is 13 amino acids. Germline CDR1 is SGHTA and CDR2 is FQGTGA. V lost 5 bases and J 5 bases, leaving 12 bases between the germline ends. CDR3 sequence: CASSQGGRETQYF. CDR3 DNA: TGTGCCAGCAGCCAGGGGGGACGGGAGACCCAGTACTTC.

This clone was observed many times. The rearrangement uses TRBV30 and TRBJ1-1; D not certain. The V gene's germline CDR1 is GTSNPN and CDR2 SVGIG (reference sequence). CDR3 size: 12 residues. V was cut by 2 bases and J by 1 base, with 5 bases left in between. The CDR3 DNA is TGTGCCTGGAGTTACGGGAACACTGAAGCTTTCTTT. Residues: CAWSYGNTEAFF. The full variable domain, rest sourced from reference TRBV30 and TRBJ1-1, is SQTIHQWPATLVQPVGSPLSLECTVEGTSNPNLYWYRQAAGRGLQLLFYSVGIGQISSEVPQNLSASRPQDRQFILSSKKLLLSDSGFYLCAWSYGNTEAFFGQGTRLTVV.

The chain has TRBV2 and TRBJ2-2, with D uncertain. Germline V gives CDR1 SNHLY, CDR2 FYNNEI. The CDR3 is made up of 14 amino acids. Between the trimmed V and J ends, which lost 0 bases and 8 bases, there was a span of 10 bases. CDR3 region: CASSEARRGGELFF. CDR3 coding DNA: TGTGCCAGCAGTGAAGCACGCCGCGGTGGGGAGCTGTTTTTT.

V is TRBV7-2 and J is TRBJ1-4, with 9 positions matching TRBD1. This CDR3 is 14 amino acids long. CDR1 is SGHTA, CDR2 FQGNSA, per germline. Trimming took 6 bases from V and 8 from J; bases not matched to a gene: 7. In DNA, the CDR3 is TGTGCCAGCAGTATACAGGGGGCGGGGGAAAAACTGTTTTTT. Translating it yields CASSIQGAGEKLFF.

The rearrangement links TRBV19 to TRBJ1-1; TRBD1 is a possible D gene (6 bases). The ends were cut back, 7 bases at V and 1 base at J, with 13 bases in the middle. Germline loops: CDR1 LNHDA, CDR2 SQIVND (reference sequence). CDR3 length: 14 residues. The CDR3 nucleotides read TGTGCCAGTAACGGGGGCCGGGAGAACACTGAAGCTTTCTTT. Translating gives CASNGGRENTEAFF.

This clone was observed a single time. The chain has TRBV27 and TRBJ2-3, with D perhaps assigned TRBD1 or TRBD2 (5 bases each). V was pared by 6 bases and J by 1 base, with 14 bases between. The V gene's germline CDR1 is MNHEY and CDR2 SMNVEV (reference sequence). This CDR3 comprises 15 residues. For the CDR3, the DNA is TGTGCCAGCAGCCCGGGACGGACACGCACAGATACGCAGTATTTT. It yields the protein CASSPGRTRTDTQYF.

CDR3 DNA: TGTGCCAGCAGCCCCAGGTCGAGAGGACTAGCGGCCTACAATGAGCAGTTCTTC. The encoded protein is CASSPRSRGLAAYNEQFF. J is TRBJ2-1 and V is TRBV5-4, with TRBD2 identical over 10 bases. The CDR3 has 18 residues. Germline loops: CDR1 SGHNT, CDR2 YYREEE (reference sequence). The V segment lost 4 bases and the J segment 2 bases; nucleotides outside the gene matches: 12.